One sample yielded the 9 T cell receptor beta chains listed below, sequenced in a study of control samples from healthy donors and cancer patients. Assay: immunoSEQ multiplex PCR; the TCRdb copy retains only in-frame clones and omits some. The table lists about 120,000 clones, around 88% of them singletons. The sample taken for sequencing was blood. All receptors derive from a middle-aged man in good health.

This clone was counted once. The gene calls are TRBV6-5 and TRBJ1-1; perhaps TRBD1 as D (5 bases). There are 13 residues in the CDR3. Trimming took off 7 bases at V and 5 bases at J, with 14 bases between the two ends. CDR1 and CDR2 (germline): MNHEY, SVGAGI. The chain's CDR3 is CASIQDTITEAFF. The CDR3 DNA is TGTGCCAGCATTCAGGACACCATAACTGAAGCTTTCTTT.

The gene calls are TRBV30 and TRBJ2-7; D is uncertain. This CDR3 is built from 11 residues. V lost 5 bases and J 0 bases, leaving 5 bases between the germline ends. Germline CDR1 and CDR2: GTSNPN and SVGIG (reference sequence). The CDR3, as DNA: TGTGCCTGGGGCGACTCCTACGAGCAGTACTTC. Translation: CAWGDSYEQYF.

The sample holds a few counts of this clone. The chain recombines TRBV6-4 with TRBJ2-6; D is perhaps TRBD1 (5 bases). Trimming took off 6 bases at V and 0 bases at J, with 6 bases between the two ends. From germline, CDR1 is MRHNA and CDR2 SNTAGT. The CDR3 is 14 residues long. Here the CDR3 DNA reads TGTGCCAGCAGAGACAGCTCTGGGGCCAACGTCCTGACTTTC. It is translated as CASRDSSGANVLTF.

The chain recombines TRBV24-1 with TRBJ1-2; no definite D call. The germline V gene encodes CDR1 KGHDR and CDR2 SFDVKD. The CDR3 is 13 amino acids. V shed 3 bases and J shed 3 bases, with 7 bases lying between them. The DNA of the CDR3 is TGTGCCACCAGTGATCCTAACGACTATGGCTACACCTTC. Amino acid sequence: CATSDPNDYGYTF.

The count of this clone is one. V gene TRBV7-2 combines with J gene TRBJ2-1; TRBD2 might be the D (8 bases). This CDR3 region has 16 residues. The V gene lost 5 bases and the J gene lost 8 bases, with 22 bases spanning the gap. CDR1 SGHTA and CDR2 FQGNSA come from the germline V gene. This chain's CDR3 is CASSPQGGLVSHEQFF. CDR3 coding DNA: TGTGCCAGCAGCCCCCAGGGGGGACTAGTCTCCCATGAGCAGTTCTTC.

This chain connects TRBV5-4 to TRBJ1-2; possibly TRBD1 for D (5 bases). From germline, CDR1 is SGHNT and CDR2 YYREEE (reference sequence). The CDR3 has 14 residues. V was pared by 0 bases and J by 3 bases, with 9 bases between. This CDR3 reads CASSLGQRDYGYTF. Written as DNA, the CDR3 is TGTGCCAGCAGCTTGGGACAGCGCGACTATGGCTACACCTTC. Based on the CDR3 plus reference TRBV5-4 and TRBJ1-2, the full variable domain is ETGVTQSPTHLIKTRGQQVTLRCSSQSGHNTVSWYQQALGQGPQFIFQYYREEENGRGNFPPRFSGLQFPNYSSELNVNALELDDSALYLCASSLGQRDYGYTFGSGTRLTVV.

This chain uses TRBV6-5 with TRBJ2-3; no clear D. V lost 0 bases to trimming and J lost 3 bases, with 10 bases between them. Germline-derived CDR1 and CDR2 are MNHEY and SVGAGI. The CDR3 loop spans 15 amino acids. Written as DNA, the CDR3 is TGTGCCAGCAGTTACTCTGGCAGGAAAACAGATACGCAGTATTTT. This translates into CASSYSGRKTDTQYF.

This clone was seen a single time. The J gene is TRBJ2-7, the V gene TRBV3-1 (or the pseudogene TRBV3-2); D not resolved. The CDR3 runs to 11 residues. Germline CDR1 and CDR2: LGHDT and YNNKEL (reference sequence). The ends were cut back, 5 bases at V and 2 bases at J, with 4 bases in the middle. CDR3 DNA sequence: TGTGCCAGCAGCAAAGCCTACGAGCAGTACTTC. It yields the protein CASSKAYEQYF.

CDR3 in DNA: TGTGCCAGCAGCTTAGGCAGTAACACTGAAGCTTTCTTT. Translating it yields CASSLGSNTEAFF. The chain recombines TRBV13 with TRBJ1-1; D not resolved. Per the germline V gene, CDR1 is PRHDT and CDR2 is FYEKMQ (reference sequence). The CDR3 has 13 amino acids. V lost 0 bases and J lost 2, with 4 bases in between.